This T cell receptor (beta chain) was profiled in a study of blood T cell repertoires in COVID-19. The table came from immunoSEQ multiplex PCR; TCRdb's copy has only in-frame clones and leaves some out. The sample has 190,000 or so clones, 87% seen once. The receptor's source is a young woman who had recovered from COVID-19. Material for sequencing was peripheral blood.

The CDR3 loop is CASSSTFATNEKLFF. The CDR3 region has the DNA TGTGCCAGCTCGAGTACCTTTGCAACTAATGAAAAACTGTTTTTT. V usage is TRBV19 and J usage is TRBJ1-4; no clear D gene. The CDR3 is 15 residues long. Per germline, CDR1 LNHDA and CDR2 SQIVND (reference sequence). V gave up 9 bases and J gave up 0 bases, with 14 bases separating them.